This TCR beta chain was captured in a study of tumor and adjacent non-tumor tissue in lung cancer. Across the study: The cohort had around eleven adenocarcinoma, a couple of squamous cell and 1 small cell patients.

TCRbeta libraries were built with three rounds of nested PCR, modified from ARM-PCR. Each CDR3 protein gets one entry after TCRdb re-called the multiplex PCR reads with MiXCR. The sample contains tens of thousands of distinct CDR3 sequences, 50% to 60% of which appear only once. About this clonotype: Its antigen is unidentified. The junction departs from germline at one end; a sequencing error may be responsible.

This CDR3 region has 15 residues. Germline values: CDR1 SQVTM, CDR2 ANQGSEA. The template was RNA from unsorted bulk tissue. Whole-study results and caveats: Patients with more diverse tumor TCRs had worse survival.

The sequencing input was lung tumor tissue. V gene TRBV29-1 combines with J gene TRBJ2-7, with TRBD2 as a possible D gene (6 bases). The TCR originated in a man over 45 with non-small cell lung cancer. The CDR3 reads CSVEYPTGGYYEQYF. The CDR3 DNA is TGCAGCGTTGAATACCCGACTGGGGGGTACTACGAACAGTACTTC.